Listed below are T cell receptor beta chains from one sample, sequenced in a study of CD8 T cells in ankylosing spondylitis. TCRdb passed the 5' RACE reads through MiXCR, listing each CDR3 protein once. The sample lists 250,000 to 350,000 distinct CDR3 sequences; less than 25% were seen once. The sequenced sample consisted of blood, either unsorted or a sorted T cell fraction (not recorded which). These receptors all stem from a female donor with ankylosing spondylitis or in good health (not recorded which). Both conserved end residues are part of each CDR3. The D gene is left open where the match is weak. Not all rows give a size; the values are once, few, many and, for expanded clones, a class.

clone size	D gene	J gene	V gene	CDR3 DNA	CDR3 protein
NA	TRBD2	TRBJ2-7	TRBV24-1	TGTGCCACCAGTCTAGCGGGTGGTGGCGAGCAGTACTTC	CATSLAGGGEQYF
few	TRBD2	TRBJ2-7	TRBV20-1	TGCAGTGCTAGAGACTTAGGACTAGGCTACGAGCAGTACTTC	CSARDLGLGYEQYF
NA	TRBD2	TRBJ2-2	TRBV3-1	TGTGCCAGCAGCCAAGCGGGACTAGCGGCACGAACCGGGGAGCTGTTTTTT	CASSQAGLAARTGELFF
many	NA	TRBJ2-1	TRBV24-1	TGTGCCACCAGTGATTTGGGGAATGAGCAGTTCTTC	CATSDLGNEQFF
NA	TRBD1	TRBJ1-2	TRBV29-1	TGCAGCGTTCCCTCAACGGACAGGAACTATGGCTACACCTTC	CSVPSTDRNYGYTF
many	NA	TRBJ2-1	TRBV5-1	TGCGCCAGCAGCTTGGGAGTCGGTGAGCAGTTCTTC	CASSLGVGEQFF
few	TRBD2	TRBJ2-1	TRBV5-1	TGCGCCAGCAGCTTGACTAGCGGGAGGTACAATGAGCAGTTCTTC	CASSLTSGRYNEQFF
NA	NA	TRBJ2-7	TRBV6-1	TGTGCCATCTCTAGGGAAGCGGAGTTAGCCTACGAGCAGTACTTC	CAISREAELAYEQYF
few	NA	TRBJ2-3	TRBV5-8	TGTGCCAGCAGCTTGCGTCGGAGTACAGATACGCAGTATTTT	CASSLRRSTDTQYF
NA	NA	TRBJ1-1	TRBV20-1	TGCAGTGCAGGTGAAGTAGGGGTGAACACTGAAGCTTTCTTT	CSAGEVGVNTEAFF
many	NA	TRBJ2-3	TRBV20-1	TGCAGTGCTAGAGGGGACCGCCGGGAGCAGTATTTT	CSARGDRREQYF
many	NA	TRBJ1-1	TRBV12-3/TRBV12-4	TGTGCCAGCAGTCTTTTTCAGACAGCTTTCTTT	CASSLFQTAFF
NA	TRBD2	TRBJ2-2	TRBV18	TGTGCCAGCTCACCACGTTCCGGGAGGCCTAATTCCGGGGAGCTGTTTTTT	CASSPRSGRPNSGELFF
NA	NA	TRBJ2-1	TRBV2	TGTGCCAGCAGGAATGACAGCCATGAGCAGTTCTTC	CASRNDSHEQFF
NA	NA	TRBJ1-5	TRBV27	TGTGCCAGCAGTACAAGCGGTGGGCAGCCCCAGCATTTT	CASSTSGGQPQHF
NA	TRBD2	TRBJ2-1	TRBV20-1	TGCAGTGCTAGTGCCAGCGGGAGGGCCCGGGGTGAGCAGTTCTTC	CSASASGRARGEQFF
few	TRBD2	TRBJ2-5	TRBV7-9	TGTGCCAGCAGCTTTCCGGGAGGGCCGAGAGAGACCCAGTACTTC	CASSFPGGPRETQYF
NA	NA	TRBJ2-2	TRBV6-1	TGTGCCAGCAGGAGGGACGGGAACACCGGGGAGCTGTTTTTT	CASRRDGNTGELFF
NA	NA	TRBJ2-1	TRBV5-1	TGCGCCAGCAGCCCCGAGGGCTTTGAGCAGTTCTTC	CASSPEGFEQFF
few	NA	TRBJ2-7	TRBV10-3	TGTGCCATCGGTTCCAGGGGCGCCGAGCAGTACTTC	CAIGSRGAEQYF
few	NA	TRBJ1-4	TRBV2	TGTGCCAGCATCCTCCTGGGGCCGGTGGGGGACGCAAAACTGTTTTTT	CASILLGPVGDAKLFF
NA	TRBD2	TRBJ2-5	TRBV29-1	TGCAGCGTTGTGAATAGCGGGAGGGGGGTCGGGACCCAGTACTTC	CSVVNSGRGVGTQYF
NA	NA	TRBJ1-4	TRBV29-1	TGCAGCGTTGGGGGGGGAGGTGAAAAACTGTTTTTT	CSVGGGGEKLFF
few	TRBD1	TRBJ1-5	TRBV27	TGTGCCAGCAGTTCGGGGGACAGAAATCAGCCCCAGCATTTT	CASSSGDRNQPQHF
once	NA	TRBJ1-2	TRBV20-1	TGCAGTGCTAATCCGGGACTGTCAACTGGCACCTTC	CSANPGLSTGTF
NA	TRBD1	TRBJ1-2	TRBV7-3	TGTGCCAGCAGCTTTAGACAGGGGATCTATGGCTACACCTTC	CASSFRQGIYGYTF
many	NA	TRBJ2-5	TRBV14	TGTGCCAGCAGCCGCCTTGGAGAGACCCAGTACTTC	CASSRLGETQYF
NA	NA	TRBJ2-2	TRBV2	TGTGCCAGCAGTGAAGGCACTAGTGACCCCTCGGGGACCGGGGAGCTGTTTTTT	CASSEGTSDPSGTGELFF
NA	NA	TRBJ2-3	TRBV7-8	TGTGCCAGCAGCCAATCCGTGGCCGAAGGGGCCGATACGCAGTATTTT	CASSQSVAEGADTQYF
few	TRBD1	TRBJ1-6	TRBV28	TGTGCCAGCAGTTTAGGACAGGGGGTTCATTCACCCCTCCACTTT	CASSLGQGVHSPLHF
NA	NA	TRBJ2-3	TRBV12-3/TRBV12-4	TGTGCCAGCAGCACCGGACTCTCCACAGATACGCAGTATTTT	CASSTGLSTDTQYF
NA	NA	TRBJ2-7	TRBV28	TGTGCCAGCAGCTACCCCAGGGCCTACGAGCAGTACTTC	CASSYPRAYEQYF
NA	TRBD2	TRBJ2-1	TRBV18	TGTGCCAGCTCACAGGGGACTAGCGGATACAATGAGCACTTCTTC	CASSQGTSGYNEHFF
few	NA	TRBJ1-2	TRBV19	TGTGCCAGTTCAGACAGATACTATGGCTACACCTTC	CASSDRYYGYTF
once	NA	TRBJ2-3	TRBV24-1	TGTGCCACCAGTGACCCCGGGTCCATGGGCACAGATACGCAGTATTTT	CATSDPGSMGTDTQYF
few	TRBD2	TRBJ2-2	TRBV11-2	TGTGCCAGCAGCTCTGGACTAGCGGGAGATCCTCGATCCGGGGAGCTGTTTTTT	CASSSGLAGDPRSGELFF
few	NA	TRBJ2-3	TRBV20-1	TGCAGTGCTAGAGGGGCAGAGTTCCCGGTTAGCACAGATACGCAGTATTTT	CSARGAEFPVSTDTQYF
many	NA	TRBJ2-5	TRBV10-3	TGTGCCATCAGTCGGGGACACTTGAAGGAGACCCAGTACTTC	CAISRGHLKETQYF